One sample yielded the 8 T cell receptor beta chains listed below, sequenced in a study of cytomegalovirus exposure and HLA in healthy donors. Vbeta (60) and Jbeta (13) primers were used in the PCR. TCRdb's table, derived via immunoSEQ multiplex PCR, lists solely in-frame clones and lacks some. The data contain around 130,000 clones, around 80% of them singletons. The sample taken for sequencing was PBMCs. The receptors were gathered from a woman aged 45 to 65 in good health and CMV-seronegative.

The chain is built from TRBV13 and TRBJ1-2; D is possibly TRBD1 (6 bases). The V end was cut by 6 bases, the J end by 8 bases, with 13 bases between. The CDR3 contains 12 residues. Germline lookup yields CDR1 PRHDT and CDR2 FYEKMQ (reference sequence). The CDR3 protein is CASSAGARGYTF. CDR3 DNA: TGTGCCAGCAGTGCGGGGGCGAGGGGCTACACCTTC.

J is TRBJ1-4 and V is TRBV10-2; no firm D call. Trimming stripped 0 bases from V and 5 bases from J, with 10 bases between. This CDR3 comprises 15 residues. Germline V lookup: CDR1 WSHSY, CDR2 SAAADI. This CDR3 reads CASSESSRRNEKLFF. DNA for the CDR3: TGCGCCAGCAGTGAGTCAAGCAGGAGGAATGAAAAACTGTTTTTT.

This chain connects TRBV27 to TRBJ2-2; 7 bases are shared with TRBD1. The CDR3 has 15 amino acids. J lost 1 base, V lost 5 bases, and 4 bases had no gene match. Germline V gene lookup returns CDR1 MNHEY and CDR2 SMNVEV (reference sequence). The CDR3 DNA is TGTGCCAGCAGTCTCGGACAGGTGAACACCGGGGAGCTGTTTTTT. Translating it yields CASSLGQVNTGELFF.

This clone came up a few times. V gene TRBV6-5 combines with J gene TRBJ2-2, with D possibly being TRBD2 (5 bases). The V end lost 5 bases, the J end lost 5 bases, and 12 bases lay between the germline ends. CDR1 is MNHEY, CDR2 SVGAGI, per germline. The CDR3 is made up of 14 amino acids. CDR3 nucleotide sequence: TGTGCCAGCAGTCGTACAGCGGCGACCGGGGAGCTGTTTTTT. The encoded protein is CASSRTAATGELFF.

This chain links TRBV18 with TRBJ2-7; the match to TRBD1 covers 11 bases. The CDR3 totals 13 residues. Germline CDR1 and CDR2: KGHSH and LQKENI. The V gene end was trimmed by 2 bases and the J gene end by 10 bases; junction bases not matched to a gene: 4. In nucleotides, the CDR3 is TGTGCCAGCTCACCAAGGGACAGGGGGAGTCAGTACGTC. It is translated as CASSPRDRGSQYV.

This sequence joins TRBV30 and TRBJ1-2, with D tentatively TRBD1 (5 bases). This CDR3 comprises 11 residues. V gave up 5 bases and J gave up 5 bases, with 9 bases separating them. Germline loops: CDR1 GTSNPN, CDR2 SVGIG (reference sequence). CDR3 loop: CAWQGMYGYTF. The CDR3 DNA follows: TGTGCCTGGCAGGGCATGTATGGCTACACCTTC.

The chain recombines TRBV7-9 with TRBJ2-1, with TRBD1 matching 10 bases. V gave up 4 bases and J gave up 0 bases; unmatched junction bases: 6. Germline V gives CDR1 SEHNR, CDR2 FQNEAQ (reference sequence). The CDR3 is made up of 17 amino acids. Here the CDR3 reads CASSSFRQGASYNEQFF. The CDR3 nucleotides are TGTGCCAGCAGCTCCTTCCGACAGGGGGCCTCCTACAATGAGCAGTTCTTC. The whole variable domain, filled in from reference TRBV7-9 and TRBJ2-1, reads DTGVSQNPRHKITKRGQNVTFRCDPISEHNRLYWYRQTLGQGPEFLTYFQNEAQLEKSRLLSDRFSAERPKGSFSTLEIQRTEQGDSAMYLCASSSFRQGASYNEQFFGPGTRLTVL.

The V call is TRBV7-6, the J call TRBJ2-1; 9 bases map to TRBD1. Per the germline V gene, CDR1 is SGHVS and CDR2 is FNYEAQ. The CDR3 is 17 residues long. The trim removed 3 bases at V and 8 bases at J, leaving 14 bases unmatched. The CDR3 DNA is TGTGCCAGCAGCTTGGACGGCCGGACAGGGGATTGGTATGAGCAGTTCTTC. Translation: CASSLDGRTGDWYEQFF. Full variable domain (remainder filled in from reference TRBV7-6 and TRBJ2-1): GAGVSQSPRYKVTKRGQDVALRCDPISGHVSLYWYRQALGQGPEFLTYFNYEAQQDKSGLPNDRFSAERPEGSISTLTIQRTEQRDSAMYRCASSLDGRTGDWYEQFFGPGTRLTVL.